The 16 T cell receptor beta chains in this list originate from one sample, sequenced in a study of T cells in Graves' hyperthyroidism and ophthalmopathy. The TCR beta CDR3 regions underwent amplification using RNA transcripts as the source. With the HTBI primer set, the TCR CDR3 went through a first round of RT-PCR. Each CDR3 protein gets one entry after TCRdb re-called the multiplex PCR reads with MiXCR. This table has under 250,000 distinct CDR3 sequences, 24% appearing once. Sequenced input: blood. All receptors derive from a middle-aged woman with Graves' ophthalmopathy.

This clonotype showed up many times. The rearrangement links TRBV7-2 to TRBJ2-5; TRBD2 matches at 8 bases. The CDR3 consists of 18 residues. The germline V gene encodes CDR1 SGHTA and CDR2 FQGNSA. V lost 1 base, J lost 0 bases, and 10 bases stayed unmatched. The CDR3 nucleotides are TGTGCCAGCAGCTTAGGGACTAGCTTAGCCTGGTACCAAGAGACCCAGTACTTC. It codes for CASSLGTSLAWYQETQYF.

In its sample, this clonotype was seen many times. The rearrangement uses TRBV25-1 and TRBJ2-5; perhaps TRBD1 as D (5 bases). V lost 5 bases and J lost 5, with 12 bases in between. Germline loops: CDR1 MGHDK, CDR2 SYGVNS. The CDR3 runs to 13 residues. DNA of the CDR3: TGTGCCAGCAGTATCGCAGGGCAGGAGACCCAGTACTTC. This translates into CASSIAGQETQYF.

This clonotype was counted ten times or more. The rearrangement uses TRBV20-1 and TRBJ1-1, with 7 nucleotides matching TRBD1. Per the germline V gene, CDR1 is DFQATT and CDR2 is SNEGSKA (reference sequence). The CDR3 spans 17 residues. V was pared by 5 bases and J by 1 base, with 16 bases of the junction left unmatched. DNA of the CDR3: TGCAGTGCTCGAGGGAGTCCAGACAGGGCCCCGAACACTGAAGCTTTCTTT. This gives the protein CSARGSPDRAPNTEAFF.

This clonotype came up many times. The chain is built from TRBV28 and TRBJ2-4; possibly TRBD2 for D (5 bases). The V gene lost 6 bases and the J gene lost 10 bases, with 25 bases spanning the gap. Germline V gene data show CDR1 as MDHEN and CDR2 as SYDVKM. The CDR3 contains 16 residues. CDR3 protein: CASSTPRAAGMGIQYF. DNA for the CDR3: TGTGCCAGCAGCACCCCCCGGGCCGCGGGCATGGGGATTCAGTACTTC.

The rearrangement uses TRBV12-3 or TRBV12-4 and TRBJ2-5; D gene uncertain. Trimming pared 6 bases from V and 0 bases from J, leaving 14 bases between. The CDR3 loop spans 15 amino acids. CDR3 nucleotides: TGTGCCAGCAGAAGCGTCCGGACGTACCAAGAGACCCAGTACTTC. Residues: CASRSVRTYQETQYF.

The chain recombines TRBV7-2 with TRBJ2-6; D remains unclear. This CDR3 is 16 amino acids long. The germline gives CDR1 SGHTA, CDR2 FQGNSA. Trimming shortened V by 3 bases and J by 0 bases, and 9 bases separated the two germline ends. As DNA, the CDR3 is TGTGCCAGCAGCTTCCGCGGTAGCTCTGGGGCCAACGTCCTGACTTTC. Protein product: CASSFRGSSGANVLTF.

This clonotype was observed a few times. The chain employs TRBV7-2 and TRBJ2-7; D is unclear. Germline lookup yields CDR1 SGHTA and CDR2 FQGNSA. The CDR3 extends over 14 amino acids. Trimming removed 5 bases at V and 0 bases at J, with 11 bases between. The CDR3 DNA is TGTGCCAGCAGCACCTCTCTAGTCTCCTACGAGCAGTACTTC. Encoded protein: CASSTSLVSYEQYF.

This clonotype appeared many times. The chain employs TRBV6-1 and TRBJ1-2; D is ambiguous. Trimming removed 3 bases at V and 4 bases at J, with 9 bases between. The germline V gene encodes CDR1 MNHNS and CDR2 SASEGT. The CDR3 is 13 amino acids. CDR3 sequence (DNA): TGTGCCAGCAGTGATATGGGGATCTATGGCTACACCTTC. As protein: CASSDMGIYGYTF.

This clonotype showed up just once. The genes are TRBV30 and TRBJ1-2; TRBD1 matches at 8 bases. The CDR3 has 14 residues. Germline-derived CDR1 and CDR2 are GTSNPN and SVGIG (reference sequence). Trimming removed 3 bases from V and 4 bases from J; junction bases left unmatched: 7. This CDR3 reads CAWSPDRGGYGYTF. The CDR3 nucleotides are TGTGCCTGGAGCCCAGACAGGGGCGGCTATGGCTACACCTTC.

The sample holds many counts of this clonotype. V and J are TRBV27 and TRBJ2-2; maybe TRBD1 (6 bases). V was trimmed by 4 bases and J by 2 bases, leaving 14 bases between them. CDR1 and CDR2 from the germline V gene are MNHEY and SMNVEV (reference sequence). The CDR3 has 16 amino acids. CDR3 sequence: CASSSRWGLNTGELFF. CDR3 sequence (DNA): TGTGCCAGCAGTTCCAGATGGGGGCTCAACACCGGGGAGCTGTTTTTT.

This clonotype occurred many times. CDR3: CASSLEDTPSGVLTF. The CDR3 DNA sequence: TGCGCCAGCAGCTTGGAGGACACCCCGAGCGGCGTCCTGACTTTC. The genes are TRBV5-1 and TRBJ2-6, with D perhaps matching TRBD1 or TRBD2 (5 bases each). CDR3 size: 15 residues. The V gene lost 0 bases and the J gene lost 12 bases, with 16 bases spanning the gap. Germline loops: CDR1 SGHRS, CDR2 YFSETQ.

This clonotype was detected a few times. The chain recombines TRBV19 with TRBJ2-5; the match to TRBD2 covers 11 bases. Losses at the gene ends were 7 bases for V and 4 bases for J; bases not matched to a gene: 5. The CDR3 loop spans 14 amino acids. Germline lookup yields CDR1 LNHDA and CDR2 SQIVND (reference sequence). The CDR3 DNA sequence: TGTGCCAGTATTAAAGGACTAGCGGGAGAGACCCAGTACTTC. This translates into CASIKGLAGETQYF.

This chain uses TRBV15 with TRBJ2-2; D might be TRBD1 (6 bases). The V end was cut by 1 base, the J end by 4 bases, with 10 bases between. CDR1 is LNHNV and CDR2 is YYDKDF in the germline V gene (reference sequence). CDR3 length equals 15 residues. This chain's CDR3 is CATSRGGQSTGELFF. The CDR3 nucleotides read TGTGCCACCAGCAGAGGCGGACAGAGCACCGGGGAGCTGTTTTTT.

This clonotype was recorded at least ten times. This chain joins TRBV9 and TRBJ2-7; 7 nucleotides align to TRBD2. The CDR3 runs 15 residues. The germline V gene has CDR1 SGDLS and CDR2 YYNGEE. V lost 0 bases, J lost 2 bases, and 5 bases stayed unmatched. The CDR3 loop is CASSVGPRGAYEQYF. Here the CDR3 DNA reads TGTGCCAGCAGCGTAGGTCCCCGGGGGGCCTACGAGCAGTACTTC. Full variable domain (missing parts from reference TRBV9 and TRBJ2-7): DSGVTQTPKHLITATGQRVTLRCSPRSGDLSVYWYQQSLDQGLQFLIQYYNGEERAKGNILERFSAQQFPDLHSELNLSSLELGDSALYFCASSVGPRGAYEQYFGPGTRLTVT.

The chain joins TRBV6-1 to TRBJ1-5, with D uncertain. Trimming removed 5 bases from V and 4 bases from J, with 12 bases in between. Germline CDR1 and CDR2: MNHNS and SASEGT. The length of the CDR3 is 14 residues. Here the CDR3 DNA reads TGTGCCAGCAGTAGCAGCGTTCTGAATCAGCCCCAGCATTTT. Translation gives CASSSSVLNQPQHF.

This chain uses TRBV6-1 with TRBJ2-7, with D perhaps matching TRBD1 (5 bases). Per the germline V gene, CDR1 is MNHNS and CDR2 is SASEGT. V lost 6 bases and J 3 bases, leaving 15 bases between the germline ends. The CDR3 is 14 amino acids. The CDR3 spells CASRDRTRLYEQYF. As DNA, the CDR3 is TGTGCCAGCAGGGATAGGACACGCCTCTACGAGCAGTACTTC.